One sample yielded the 19 T cell receptor beta chains listed below, sequenced in a study of identical twins. TCRdb itself ran the 5' RACE reads through MiXCR, one entry per CDR3 protein. The profile shows a few hundred thousand distinct CDR3 sequences, more than 9.5% of them singletons. These data also formed part of another study, on yellow fever vaccine responses in identical twins.

The sequenced sample was memory (CD45RO+) T cells sorted from blood. These receptor sequences come from a woman between 18 and 29 years old in good health.

This chain connects TRBV28 to TRBJ2-2; tentatively, D is TRBD2 (7 bases). Germline values: CDR1 MDHEN, CDR2 SYDVKM. V gave up 7 bases and J gave up 3 bases, with 15 bases separating them. The CDR3 is 15 residues long. This chain's CDR3 is CASTRGGADTGELFF. The CDR3 DNA follows: TGTGCCAGCACCAGGGGAGGGGCGGACACCGGGGAGCTGTTTTTT.

The sample holds many counts of this clonotype. The chain links TRBV15 to TRBJ2-1; D gene ambiguous. Germline V gene data show CDR1 as LNHNV and CDR2 as YYDKDF (reference sequence). V was shortened by 0 bases and J by 5 bases, with 8 bases between the two germline ends. The CDR3 has 14 amino acids. The CDR3 bases are TGTGCCACCAGCAGAGATGTCAGGAACAATGAGCAGTTCTTC. This encodes CATSRDVRNNEQFF.

This clonotype was detected a few times. The chain combines TRBV11-2 with TRBJ2-3; D is unresolved. This CDR3 region has 12 residues. V was trimmed by 5 bases and J by 6 bases, leaving 9 bases between them. The germline gives CDR1 SGHAT, CDR2 FQNNGV. The CDR3 protein is CASSPLVDTQYF. CDR3 bases: TGTGCCAGCAGCCCGCTAGTGGATACGCAGTATTTT.

This clonotype was counted many times. The chain recombines TRBV11-2 with TRBJ1-4; D is possibly TRBD1 (6 bases). The germline CDR1 and CDR2 sequences are SGHAT and FQNNGV. Trimming took 5 bases from V and 7 from J, leaving 11 bases between them. There are 13 residues in the CDR3. The CDR3: CASSPGQLEKLFF. Here the CDR3 DNA reads TGTGCCAGCAGCCCGGGACAACTTGAAAAACTGTTTTTT.

This clonotype was seen at least ten times. The chain is built from TRBV5-5 and TRBJ1-4; TRBD1 matches 9 bases. The V gene's germline CDR1 is SGHKS and CDR2 YYEKEE (reference sequence). The CDR3 totals 14 residues. The J segment lost 8 bases and the V segment lost 4 bases, leaving 6 bases of the junction unmatched. CDR3 residues: CASSTGQGSEKLFF. CDR3 nucleotides: TGTGCCAGCAGCACCGGACAGGGGAGCGAAAAACTGTTTTTT.

This clonotype was seen only a few times. The chain carries TRBV20-1 and TRBJ2-5; D remains unclear. The germline gives CDR1 DFQATT, CDR2 SNEGSKA (reference sequence). CDR3 size: 13 residues. Trimming took 1 base from V and 0 from J, leaving 6 bases between them. Here the CDR3 reads CSARVGNQETQYF. The CDR3 DNA follows: TGCAGTGCTAGAGTCGGAAACCAAGAGACCCAGTACTTC.

This clonotype was picked up a small number of times. The CDR3 region is CAIRDPFSGGAPQNEQFF. The CDR3 bases are TGTGCCATCAGAGATCCCTTTAGCGGGGGGGCCCCTCAGAATGAGCAGTTCTTC. V gene TRBV10-3 combines with J gene TRBJ2-1, with TRBD2 identical over 11 bases. V lost 6 bases and J lost 7; bases outside the gene matches: 17. The V gene's germline CDR1 is ENHRY and CDR2 SYGVKD. The length of the CDR3 is 18 residues.

The rearrangement links TRBV12-3 or TRBV12-4 to TRBJ2-1, with 8 bases aligning to TRBD2. Unmatched junction bases numbered 12, after V lost 6 bases and J lost 8 bases. This CDR3 contains 15 residues. The CDR3 sequence: CASSPGGEGSDEQFF. As DNA, the CDR3 is TGTGCCAGCAGCCCCGGGGGGGAGGGGTCCGATGAGCAGTTCTTC.

At least ten counts were recorded for this clonotype. The chain links TRBV5-1 to TRBJ2-3, with unresolved D. The CDR3 extends over 12 amino acids. Germline loops: CDR1 SGHRS, CDR2 YFSETQ. V was trimmed by 4 bases and J by 5 bases, leaving 8 bases between them. CDR3 in amino acids: CASSPEGDTQYF. The CDR3 bases are TGCGCCAGCAGCCCCGAAGGAGATACGCAGTATTTT.

This clonotype has at least ten counts. This chain links TRBV12-3 or TRBV12-4 with TRBJ2-2; tentative D call: TRBD2 (6 bases). V shed 3 bases and J shed 4 bases, with 9 bases lying between them. This CDR3 has 14 amino acids. The CDR3 region has the DNA TGTGCCAGCAGTTTTACTAGCCTCACCGGGGAGCTGTTTTTT. Its translation is CASSFTSLTGELFF.

This clonotype was counted at least ten times. DNA for the CDR3: TGTGCCATCAGTGATGATTGGGCTAGTGGTACCCAAGAGACCCAGTACTTC. It yields the protein CAISDDWASGTQETQYF. This rearrangement joins TRBV10-3 to TRBJ2-5; D unclear. There are 17 residues in the CDR3. CDR1 is ENHRY and CDR2 is SYGVKD in the germline V gene. Between the trimmed V and J ends, which lost 3 bases and 1 base, there was a span of 18 bases.

This clonotype was observed a few times. The chain combines TRBV29-1 with TRBJ2-2; the match to TRBD1 covers 8 bases. From germline, CDR1 is SQVTM and CDR2 ANQGSEA. This CDR3 region has 13 residues. With 4 bases clipped from V and 6 bases from J, the junction kept 4 bases outside the gene matches. This CDR3 is CSVAKQGAGELFF. Here the CDR3 DNA reads TGCAGCGTTGCTAAACAGGGGGCCGGGGAGCTGTTTTTT.

The chain recombines TRBV11-2 with TRBJ2-1; no reliable D call. Deletions cut 5 bases from V and 10 bases from J, with 18 bases between. Germline V gene sequence: CDR1 SGHAT, CDR2 FQNNGV. This CDR3 comprises 14 residues. The CDR3 spells CASSPDGLGWEQFF. As DNA, the CDR3 is TGTGCCAGCAGCCCCGATGGGCTAGGGTGGGAGCAGTTCTTC.

This clonotype was observed a few times. V gene TRBV20-1 combines with J gene TRBJ2-1, with 9 bases identical to TRBD2. CDR3 size: 14 residues. CDR1 is DFQATT and CDR2 is SNEGSKA in the germline V gene (reference sequence). The ends lost 5 bases at V and 9 bases at J; junction bases unmatched: 11. CDR3 sequence (DNA): TGCAGTGCTGTTAGCGGGGGCTCGATGGGTGAGCAGTTCTTC. Its protein product is CSAVSGGSMGEQFF.

The chain uses TRBV7-2 and TRBJ2-5, with D possibly matching TRBD2 (5 bases). CDR1 is SGHTA and CDR2 is FQGNSA in the germline V gene. V shed 5 bases and J shed 0 bases, with 13 bases lying between them. This CDR3 comprises 15 residues. The CDR3 DNA is TGTGCCAGCAGCACCTCGAGGCGGGACCAAGAGACCCAGTACTTC. Translation gives CASSTSRRDQETQYF. The full variable domain, rest sourced from reference TRBV7-2 and TRBJ2-5, is GAGVSQSPSNKVTEKGKDVELRCDPISGHTALYWYRQSLGQGLEFLIYFQGNSAPDKSGLPSDRFSAERTGGSVSTLTIQRTQQEDSAVYLCASSTSRRDQETQYFGPGTRLLVL.

This clonotype has only a few counts. This rearrangement joins TRBV30 to TRBJ1-1; perhaps TRBD1 as D (6 bases). Germline V CDR1 and CDR2: GTSNPN, SVGIG (reference sequence). The CDR3 covers 14 residues. V lost 4 bases, J lost 6 bases, and 18 bases lay in between. CDR3 DNA: TGTGCCTGGACGCGGGGGGCGAATACCGCTGAAGCTTTCTTT. Amino acid sequence: CAWTRGANTAEAFF.

This clonotype was recorded many times. The V call is TRBV27, the J call TRBJ2-1, with D possibly called TRBD1 or TRBD2 (5 bases each). Trimming removed 2 bases from V and 8 bases from J, with 16 bases in between. Per the germline V gene, CDR1 is MNHEY and CDR2 is SMNVEV (reference sequence). This CDR3 is built from 15 residues. Here the CDR3 reads CASSLKGTSWDEQFF. CDR3 DNA: TGTGCCAGCAGTTTAAAAGGGACCTCCTGGGATGAGCAGTTCTTC.

In this sample, this clonotype turned up a few times. This chain connects TRBV20-1 to TRBJ2-5; the match to TRBD2 covers 10 bases. CDR1 and CDR2 (germline): DFQATT, SNEGSKA (reference sequence). The CDR3 is 16 residues long. The V gene end was trimmed by 1 base and the J gene end by 5 bases; junction bases not matched to a gene: 10. This CDR3 reads CSARGGPGLAMETQYF. The DNA of the CDR3 is TGCAGTGCTAGAGGTGGGCCGGGACTAGCGATGGAGACCCAGTACTTC.

This rearrangement joins TRBV3-1 to TRBJ2-5, with D possibly matching TRBD2 (5 bases). The germline V and J ends were trimmed by 3 bases and 2 bases, with 19 bases remaining between them. There are 17 residues in the CDR3. CDR1 LGHDT and CDR2 YNNKEL come from the germline V gene (reference sequence). CDR3 residues: CASSHWAGRPFQETQYF. The CDR3 nucleotides are TGTGCCAGCAGCCATTGGGCGGGCCGACCTTTTCAAGAGACCCAGTACTTC.